A selection of T cell receptor beta chains follows, all from one sample in a study of T cell repertoires in cytomegalovirus infection. These receptors lack a known antigen. In TCRdb, the reads were re-called with MiXCR into one record per CDR3 protein. The sample holds over 100,000 distinct CDR3 sequences; around 28% are singletons and the top ten take roughly three quarters. The sequenced sample was CD8+ T cells from cultured PBMCs, obtained from culture after CMV antigen stimulation. The receptor set was obtained from a human donor in good health (CMV status not recorded). Some clones in this sample may be carry-over from other donors' samples. Both conserved end residues are part of each CDR3. The D gene is left open where the match is weak. Size tells how often a clone was seen (once, few, many) or the class of an expanded clone, and some rows leave it out.

v_call	j_call	clone_size	d_call	cdr3_aa	cdr3_nt
TRBV7-6	TRBJ1-1	many	-	CASSPSRAPDGTEAFF	TGTGCCAGCAGCCCCTCCCGGGCCCCGGATGGCACTGAAGCTTTCTTT
TRBV5-5	TRBJ2-1	-	TRBD2	CASSLYSGGENEQFF	TGTGCCAGCAGCTTGTATAGCGGGGGGGAAAATGAGCAGTTCTTC
TRBV24-1	TRBJ2-1	-	TRBD2	CATSDGLAGTHSYNEQFF	TGTGCCACCAGTGATGGGCTAGCGGGGACGCACTCCTACAATGAGCAGTTCTTC
TRBV7-9	TRBJ2-1	-	TRBD1	CASRGQGPPYNEQFF	TGTGCCAGCAGGGGACAGGGCCCTCCCTACAATGAGCAGTTCTTC
TRBV12-3/TRBV12-4	TRBJ2-1	many	-	CASSPTSSYNEQFF	TGTGCCAGCAGTCCGACTAGCTCCTACAATGAGCAGTTCTTC
TRBV4-1	TRBJ2-4	-	TRBD2	CASSYGLAVDLAKNIQYF	TGCGCCAGCAGCTACGGACTAGCGGTTGACCTAGCCAAAAACATTCAGTACTTC
TRBV12-3/TRBV12-4	TRBJ2-3	few	-	CASSPDLGLEYF	TGTGCCAGCAGCCCCGATTTGGGGCTTGAGTATTTT
TRBV7-6	TRBJ2-2	many	TRBD1	CASSSWDSPPGELFF	TGTGCCAGCAGCTCCTGGGACAGCCCCCCCGGGGAGCTGTTTTTT
TRBV27	TRBJ2-3	few	TRBD2	CASRVAGSTDTQYF	TGTGCCAGCAGGGTAGCGGGGAGCACAGATACGCAGTATTTT
TRBV7-6	TRBJ2-7	-	-	CASSLASGSYEQYF	TGTGCCAGCAGCTTAGCGTCAGGGTCCTACGAGCAGTACTTC
TRBV29-1	TRBJ2-2	-	-	CSVEPATNTGELFF	TGCAGCGTTGAACCAGCCACAAACACCGGGGAGCTGTTTTTT
TRBV28	TRBJ2-3	-	-	CASSFTRGFTDTQYF	TGTGCCAGCAGTTTCACGAGGGGTTTCACAGATACGCAGTATTTT
TRBV20-1	TRBJ1-2	-	-	CSARDPAPNYGYTF	TGCAGTGCTAGAGATCCCGCTCCGAACTATGGCTACACCTTC
TRBV20-1	TRBJ2-7	-	-	CSARDSSPDGSYEQYF	TGCAGTGCTAGAGATTCGTCCCCGGACGGCTCCTACGAGCAGTACTTC
TRBV25-1	TRBJ1-1	-	TRBD1	CASSELGDRATEAFF	TGTGCCAGCAGTGAATTGGGGGACAGGGCTACTGAAGCTTTCTTT
TRBV12-5	TRBJ1-1	-	-	CASGWGTLNTEAFF	TGTGCTAGTGGTTGGGGGACACTGAACACTGAAGCTTTCTTT
TRBV11-2	TRBJ1-4	-	-	CASSGEGFATNEKLFF	TGTGCCAGCAGCGGGGAGGGATTCGCAACTAATGAAAAACTGTTTTTT
TRBV19	TRBJ1-1	few	-	CASSTSGAEAFF	TGTGCCAGTAGTACCTCCGGCGCTGAAGCTTTCTTT
TRBV6-1	TRBJ2-1	-	-	CASIFRDTYNEQFF	TGTGCCAGCATTTTCCGGGACACATACAATGAGCAGTTCTTC
TRBV13	TRBJ2-1	-	TRBD2	CASSLTASGGMSSYNEQFF	TGTGCCAGCAGCTTAACGGCTAGCGGGGGGATGAGCTCCTACAATGAGCAGTTCTTC
TRBV4-1	TRBJ2-5	-	TRBD1	CASSQGTGGEETQYF	TGCGCCAGCAGCCAGGGGACAGGTGGAGAAGAGACCCAGTACTTC
TRBV7-4	TRBJ2-3	few	TRBD2	CASSSLAGIADTQYF	TGTGCCAGCAGCTCACTAGCGGGGATCGCAGATACGCAGTATTTT
TRBV4-2	TRBJ2-1	many	-	CASSPETGWGINEQFF	TGTGCCAGCAGCCCAGAGACGGGTTGGGGAATTAATGAGCAGTTCTTC
TRBV7-9	TRBJ1-2	few	-	CASSLDTYGYTF	TGTGCCAGCAGCCTGGACACCTATGGCTACACCTTC
TRBV9	TRBJ1-2	few	-	CASREGYNYGYTF	TGTGCCAGCCGCGAAGGATACAACTATGGCTACACCTTC
TRBV19	TRBJ2-7	-	-	CASSINSGHLVEQYF	TGTGCCAGTAGTATCAATTCGGGACATCTCGTCGAGCAGTACTTC